This TCR beta chain came from a study of blood T cell repertoires in COVID-19 (dated by TCRdb to about 2020). About the study as a whole: Samples from collaborators originated in the United States, Italy and Spain and spanned both the acute and convalescent phases of COVID-19. The prospective study material was composed of cDNA or gDNA derived from T cells, B-cell-depleted T cells, or PBMCs. Subjects who had been exposed to COVID-19, were actively infected with it, or had recovered from it provided the deeply sampled blood TCRbeta repertoires that made up the dataset. The repertoires were released in a freely available public database meant as a resource for research on the immune response to SARS-CoV-2. Samples were obtained from the ongoing ImmuneRACE study (first 160 participants) and from over 1,000 subjects provided by 6 global collaborators. Nearly every sample came with metadata listing a de-identified subject ID, COVID-19 status, age in years and sex. Where available, HLA class I and class II types were obtained from metadata supplied by the sample provider rather than from assay-based typing. The research as a whole found: The quantity of clinical and demographic metadata differed by source and by participant and was supplied without curation.

Of note for this clone: The antigen it recognizes is unknown. No much larger clone is present one base from it, and per-base qualities are unavailable.

TCRbeta CDR3 regions were amplified from genomic DNA by means of the immunoSEQ Assay, a bias-controlled multiplex PCR. In the source study's methods: The number of nucleated cells in each sample was estimated by amplification of reference gene primers within the assay. Sequence reads were collapsed and filtered to measure the absolute abundance of every unique TCRbeta CDR3 rearrangement. For each sample, productive Simpson clonality was calculated as the square root of Simpson's diversity index over productive rearrangements. The immuneACCESS repertoire file appears here via TCRdb, limited to in-frame rearrangements. These files lack a portion of the clones; in checked studies, under half of the deficit traces to unresolved V genes, and the cause of the others is not known. V and J calls and clone size are those listed in that table; D and trimming were worked out from the DNA. The sample table lists about 260,000 clones, about 80% of them with a count of one. The ten top clones hold approximately 4.5% of the sample.

Enrolling through a virtual design, the prospective study's participants ranged in age from roughly 18 to 95 years and lived across 24 United States geographic areas. Cohort assignment in the prospective study relied on participant-reported clinical history from a screening survey and a study questionnaire. In the prospective study, whole blood, serum and a nasopharyngeal or oropharyngeal swab were collected from each participant by mobile phlebotomists. Additional blood draws and questionnaires over a roughly two-month period could optionally be provided by prospective study participants. Before DNA extraction, blood samples from the prospective study were shipped at room temperature or frozen. Inclusive of the bounding cysteine and phenylalanine, the CDR3 is 14 residues long. Just the 42-base CDR3 DNA is kept, in frame starting at base 1. CDR1 and CDR2, per the germline V gene (reference sequence), are MNHEY and SMNVEV. The V and J ends are trimmed by 4 bases and 4 bases, leaving 13 bases between them.

The chain uses TRBV27 and TRBJ1-2; the D gene cannot be resolved reliably. What was sequenced was PBMCs or T cells enriched from blood (not recorded which). The receptor was isolated from a man younger than 45 with acute COVID-19. This receptor has the CDR3 CASSSLVAGYGYTF. The DNA sequence is given as TGTGCCAGCAGTTCCTTGGTGGCAGGCTATGGCTACACCTTC.